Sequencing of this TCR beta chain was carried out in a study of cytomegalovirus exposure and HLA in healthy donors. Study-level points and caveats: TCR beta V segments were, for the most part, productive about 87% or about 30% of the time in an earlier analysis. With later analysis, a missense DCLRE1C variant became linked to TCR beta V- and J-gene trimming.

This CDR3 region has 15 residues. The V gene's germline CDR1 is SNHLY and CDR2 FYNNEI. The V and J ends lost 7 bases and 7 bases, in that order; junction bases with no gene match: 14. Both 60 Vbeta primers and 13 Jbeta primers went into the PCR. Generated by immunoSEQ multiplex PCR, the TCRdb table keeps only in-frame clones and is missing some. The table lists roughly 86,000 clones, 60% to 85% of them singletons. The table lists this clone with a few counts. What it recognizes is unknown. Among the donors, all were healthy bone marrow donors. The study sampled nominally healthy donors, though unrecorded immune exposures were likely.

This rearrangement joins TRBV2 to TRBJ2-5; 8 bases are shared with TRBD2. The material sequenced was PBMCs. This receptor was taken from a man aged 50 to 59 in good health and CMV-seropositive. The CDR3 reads CASTESGGAKGTQYF. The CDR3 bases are TGTGCCAGCACCGAGTCGGGGGGGGCTAAGGGGACCCAGTACTTC.